This TCR beta chain was observed in a study of blood T cell repertoires in COVID-19 (dated by TCRdb to the early 2020s). Regarding the study in general: Samples covering the acute and convalescent phases of COVID-19 were provided by collaborators in the United States, Italy and Spain. The repertoires were made available in a free public database intended to serve as a resource for research on the immune response to SARS-CoV-2. The sample metadata nearly always contained a de-identified subject ID, COVID-19 status, age in years and sex. Subjects who had been exposed to COVID-19, were actively infected with it, or had recovered from it provided the deeply sampled blood TCRbeta repertoires that made up the dataset. The material from the prospective study consisted of cDNA or gDNA derived from T cells, B-cell-depleted T cells, or PBMCs. HLA class I and class II types, where available, came from metadata supplied by the sample provider rather than from assay-based typing. The samples were drawn from two sources: the first 160 participants of the ongoing ImmuneRACE study, and fewer than 1,500 subjects contributed by 6 global collaborators.

The immunoSEQ Assay, a bias-controlled multiplex PCR, was used to amplify TCRbeta CDR3 regions from genomic DNA. The authors processed their data as follows. The number of nucleated cells in each sample was estimated by amplification of reference gene primers within the assay. To quantify the absolute abundance of each unique TCRbeta CDR3 rearrangement, sequence reads were collapsed and filtered. For each sample, productive Simpson clonality was calculated as the square root of Simpson's diversity index across productive rearrangements. TCRdb holds this immuneACCESS table with in-frame rearrangements only. Some clones are missing; in checked studies, unresolved V genes explain under half, and the rest has no known cause. The V and J calls and clone size are taken from that table; D and trimming were inferred from the DNA. The table for this sample lists about 42,000 clones; around 88% of them were counted only once. 3.7% of the sample is taken by the ten largest.

Whole blood was collected in K2EDTA tubes by collaborating institutions according to the institutions' own protocols. For TCRbeta analysis, collaborators shipped samples in one of three forms: frozen whole blood, isolated PBMCs, or DNA extracted from either of those sample types. Notes on this clone: Its cognate antigen has yet to be identified. The record has no base qualities; no much larger clone is one base away.

Overall study results and their limits: The amount of clinical and demographic metadata varied by source and participant and was provided uncurated.

The germline V gene specifies SGHRS as CDR1 and YFSETQ as CDR2. V is cut by 0 bases and J by 8 bases, and the space between the germline ends is 14 bases. The CDR3 has 14 amino acids, counting the end cysteine and phenylalanine. Only the CDR3 portion is preserved as DNA: 42 bases, with reading frame beginning at the first base. This chain is built from TRBV5-1 and TRBJ1-2, and TRBD1 may be the D gene, going by 6 matching bases. The sequencing sample was made of peripheral blood. The sequence came from a human donor in a cohort sampled during active COVID-19. CDR3 sequence: CASSLGSRGAGYTF. The nucleotide sequence reads TGCGCCAGCAGCTTGGGCTCGCGGGGGGCGGGCTACACCTTC.